This T cell receptor beta chain was recovered during a study of cytomegalovirus exposure and HLA in healthy donors. Broader study findings: Highly shared sequence variants in one cluster were likely a sequencing artifact.

Germline values: CDR1 MNHNY, CDR2 SVGAGI (reference sequence). The CDR3 contains 13 residues. Trimming left V 0 bases short and J 7 bases short, with 8 bases between. As concerns this clone: Its antigen is undetermined.

The PCR made use of 60 Vbeta and 13 Jbeta primers. Generated by immunoSEQ multiplex PCR, the TCRdb table keeps only in-frame clones and is missing some. The table shows about 110,000 clones, with around 70% occurring only once. The chain uses TRBV6-6 and TRBJ2-3; D is unresolved. This TCR derives from a man under 40 in good health and CMV-seropositive. The specimen sequenced was PBMCs. The CDR3 spells CASSYSTPHTQYF. The CDR3 DNA reads as TGTGCCAGCAGTTACTCGACACCTCATACGCAGTATTTT.